This entry concerns a single T cell receptor (beta chain). This clone was seen only a few times. Its antigen target is currently unknown. No much larger clonotype is one base removed from it; base qualities were not supplied. Whole blood was collected in K2EDTA tubes by collaborating institutions according to the institutions' own protocols. Collaborator samples were shipped for TCRbeta analysis as frozen whole blood, isolated PBMCs, or DNA extracted from either sample type. TCRbeta CDR3 regions were amplified from genomic DNA using the immunoSEQ Assay, a bias-controlled multiplex PCR. Per the source publication's procedure: Within the assay, amplification of reference gene primers was used to estimate how many nucleated cells each sample contained. To quantify the absolute abundance of each unique TCRbeta CDR3 rearrangement, sequence reads were collapsed and filtered. For each sample, productive Simpson clonality was calculated as the square root of Simpson's diversity index across productive rearrangements. The immuneACCESS repertoire file appears here via TCRdb, limited to in-frame rearrangements. These files lack a portion of the clones; in checked studies, under half of the deficit traces to unresolved V genes, and the cause of the others is not known. The V and J calls and clone size come from that table; D and trimming were worked out from the DNA. The sample records 30,000 to 45,000 clones, over 75% of which are singletons. Of the sample, 10% to 15% falls within the top ten clones.

This sample is part of a study of blood T cell repertoires in COVID-19 (dated by TCRdb to about 2020). For the study in its entirety: The collaborator samples originated in the United States, Italy and Spain and spanned the acute and convalescent phases of COVID-19. The material from the prospective study consisted of cDNA or gDNA derived from T cells, B-cell-depleted T cells, or PBMCs. Deeply sampled blood TCRbeta repertoires from subjects exposed to, actively infected with, or recovered from COVID-19 were included in the dataset. The repertoires were made available in a free public database intended to serve as a resource for research on the immune response to SARS-CoV-2. The samples were drawn from the first 160 participants of the ongoing ImmuneRACE study and from about 1,200 subjects provided by 6 global collaborators. A de-identified subject ID, COVID-19 status, age in years and sex were almost always included in the sample metadata. Where available, HLA class I and class II types were obtained from metadata supplied by the sample provider rather than from assay-based typing. General conclusions and limits of the study: How much clinical and demographic metadata was included differed by source and by participant, and the metadata was provided uncurated.

The sequenced sample was peripheral blood. This TCR came from a man in his fifties or sixties with active COVID-19.

At the DNA level, the sequence is TGTGCCAGCTCACCGAGACAGGAACACACCGGGGAGCTGTTTTTT. This gives the protein CASSPRQEHTGELFF. The sequence links TRBV18 to TRBJ2-2; the best D guess is TRBD1, with 6 bases matching. CDR1 and CDR2 (KGHSH, LQKENI) derive from the germline V gene. The CDR3 numbers 15 residues from cysteine through phenylalanine. The entry retains the CDR3 DNA only, 45 bases that are in frame from base 1. V loses 3 bases of germline sequence and J loses 3 bases, and the interval between the two ends is 11 bases.